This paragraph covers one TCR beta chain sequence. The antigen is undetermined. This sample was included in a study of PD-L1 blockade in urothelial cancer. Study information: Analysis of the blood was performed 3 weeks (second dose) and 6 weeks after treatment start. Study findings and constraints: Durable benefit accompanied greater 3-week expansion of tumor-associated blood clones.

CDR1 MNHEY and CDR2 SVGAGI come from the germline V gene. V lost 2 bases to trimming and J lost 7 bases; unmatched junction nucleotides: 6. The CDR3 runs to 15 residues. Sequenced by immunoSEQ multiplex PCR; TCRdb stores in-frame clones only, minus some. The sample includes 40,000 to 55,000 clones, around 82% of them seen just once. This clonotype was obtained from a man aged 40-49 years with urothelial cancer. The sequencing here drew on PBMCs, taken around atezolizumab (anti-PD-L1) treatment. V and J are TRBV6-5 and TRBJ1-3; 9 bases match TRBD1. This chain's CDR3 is CASSYLPGQGNTIYF. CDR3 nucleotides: TGTGCCAGCAGTTACCTGCCGGGACAGGGCAACACCATATATTTT.